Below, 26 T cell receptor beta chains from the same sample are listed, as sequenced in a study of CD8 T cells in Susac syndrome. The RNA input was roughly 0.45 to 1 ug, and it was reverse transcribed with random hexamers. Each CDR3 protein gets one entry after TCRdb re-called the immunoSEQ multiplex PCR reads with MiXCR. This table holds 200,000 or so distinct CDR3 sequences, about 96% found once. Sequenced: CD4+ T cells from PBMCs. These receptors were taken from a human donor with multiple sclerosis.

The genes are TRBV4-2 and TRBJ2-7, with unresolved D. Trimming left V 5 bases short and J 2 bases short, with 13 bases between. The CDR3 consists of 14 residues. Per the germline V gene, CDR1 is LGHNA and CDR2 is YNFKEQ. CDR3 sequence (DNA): TGTGCCAGCAGCTTTCTCTCTGAACCCTACGAGCAGTACTTC. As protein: CASSFLSEPYEQYF.

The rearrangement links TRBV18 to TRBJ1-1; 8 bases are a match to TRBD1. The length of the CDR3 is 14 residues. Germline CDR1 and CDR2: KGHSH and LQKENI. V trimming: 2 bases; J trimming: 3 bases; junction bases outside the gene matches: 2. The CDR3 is CASSPTTGDTEAFF. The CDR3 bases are TGTGCCAGCTCACCAACGACAGGGGACACTGAAGCTTTCTTT. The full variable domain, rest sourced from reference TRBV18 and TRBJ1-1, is NAGVMQNPRHLVRRRGQEARLRCSPMKGHSHVYWYRQLPEEGLKFMVYLQKENIIDESGMPKERFSAEFPKEGPSILRIQQVVRGDSAAYFCASSPTTGDTEAFFGQGTRLTVV.

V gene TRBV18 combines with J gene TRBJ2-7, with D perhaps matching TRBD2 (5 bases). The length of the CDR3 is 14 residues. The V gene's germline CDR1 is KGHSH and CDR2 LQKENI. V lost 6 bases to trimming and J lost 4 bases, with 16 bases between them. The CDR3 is CASSPRRSSYEQYF. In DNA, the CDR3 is TGTGCCAGCTCCCCGCGGAGGTCTTCATACGAGCAGTACTTC.

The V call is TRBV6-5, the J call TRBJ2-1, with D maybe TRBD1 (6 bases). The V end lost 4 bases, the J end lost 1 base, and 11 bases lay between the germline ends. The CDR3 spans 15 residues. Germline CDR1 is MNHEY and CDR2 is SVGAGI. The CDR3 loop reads CASSSSQGSYNEQFF. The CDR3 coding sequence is TGTGCCAGCAGTTCTAGCCAGGGGTCCTACAATGAGCAGTTCTTC.

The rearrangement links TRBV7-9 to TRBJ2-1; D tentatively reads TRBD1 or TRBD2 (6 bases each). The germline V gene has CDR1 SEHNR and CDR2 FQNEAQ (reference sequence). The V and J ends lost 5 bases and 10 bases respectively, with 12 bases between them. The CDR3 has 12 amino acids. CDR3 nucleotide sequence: TGTGCCAGCAGCCTTCACGGGGGCGAGCAGTTCTTC. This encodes CASSLHGGEQFF.

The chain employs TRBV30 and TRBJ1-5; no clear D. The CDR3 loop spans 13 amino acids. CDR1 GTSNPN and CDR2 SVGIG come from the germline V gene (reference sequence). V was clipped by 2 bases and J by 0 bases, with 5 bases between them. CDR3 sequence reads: CAWSTDSNQPQHF. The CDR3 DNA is TGTGCCTGGAGTACGGATAGCAATCAGCCCCAGCATTTT.

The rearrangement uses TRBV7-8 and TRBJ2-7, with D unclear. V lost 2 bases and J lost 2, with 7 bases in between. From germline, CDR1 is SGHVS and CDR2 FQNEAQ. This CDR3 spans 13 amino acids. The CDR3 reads CASSLIGTYEQYF. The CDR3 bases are TGTGCCAGCAGCTTAATAGGGACCTACGAGCAGTACTTC.

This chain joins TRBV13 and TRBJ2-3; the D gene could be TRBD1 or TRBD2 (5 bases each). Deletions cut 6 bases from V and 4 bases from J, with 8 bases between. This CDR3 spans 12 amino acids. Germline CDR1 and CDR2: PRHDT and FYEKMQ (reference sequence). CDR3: CASRGVSDTQYF. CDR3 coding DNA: TGTGCCAGCAGGGGGGTTTCAGATACGCAGTATTTT.

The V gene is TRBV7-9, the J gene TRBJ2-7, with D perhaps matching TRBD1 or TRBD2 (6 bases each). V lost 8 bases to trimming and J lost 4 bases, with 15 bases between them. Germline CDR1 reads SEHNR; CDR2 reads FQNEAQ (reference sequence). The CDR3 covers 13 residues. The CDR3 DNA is TGTGCCAGCCCGACGGAGGGGGTGTACGAGCAGTACTTC. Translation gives CASPTEGVYEQYF.

Written as DNA, the CDR3 is TGTGCCACCAGCAGAGATCCCGCTAGCGGGAGGGTCCAAGAGACCCAGTACTTC. Protein product: CATSRDPASGRVQETQYF. This chain uses TRBV15 with TRBJ2-5, with 12 bases identical to TRBD2. V was clipped by 0 bases and J by 1 base; unmatched bases: 6. Germline lookup yields CDR1 LNHNV and CDR2 YYDKDF (reference sequence). The CDR3 covers 18 residues.

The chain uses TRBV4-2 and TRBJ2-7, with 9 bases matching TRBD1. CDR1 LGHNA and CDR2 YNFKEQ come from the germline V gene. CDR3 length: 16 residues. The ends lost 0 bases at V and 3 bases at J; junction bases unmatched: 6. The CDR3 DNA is TGTGCCAGCAGCCAAGATCCCAGACAGGGGGACTACGAGCAGTACTTC. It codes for CASSQDPRQGDYEQYF.

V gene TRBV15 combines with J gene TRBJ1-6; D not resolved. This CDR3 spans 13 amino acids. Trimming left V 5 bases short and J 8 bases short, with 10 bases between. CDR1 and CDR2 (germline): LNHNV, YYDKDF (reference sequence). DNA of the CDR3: TGTGCCACCAGCCATCCCGGGGATTCACCCCTCCACTTT. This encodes CATSHPGDSPLHF.

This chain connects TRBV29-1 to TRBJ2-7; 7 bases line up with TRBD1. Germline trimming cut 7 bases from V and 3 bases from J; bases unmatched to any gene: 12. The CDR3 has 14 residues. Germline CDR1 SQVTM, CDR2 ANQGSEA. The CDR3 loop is CSAVPGQPYYEQYF. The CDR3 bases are TGCAGCGCAGTACCGGGACAGCCTTACTACGAGCAGTACTTC.

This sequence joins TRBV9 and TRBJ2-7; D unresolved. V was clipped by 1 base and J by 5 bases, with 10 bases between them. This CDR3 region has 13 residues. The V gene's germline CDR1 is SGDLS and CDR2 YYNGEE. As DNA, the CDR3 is TGTGCCAGCAGCGTATCTCCAACGGACGAGCAGTACTTC. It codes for CASSVSPTDEQYF.

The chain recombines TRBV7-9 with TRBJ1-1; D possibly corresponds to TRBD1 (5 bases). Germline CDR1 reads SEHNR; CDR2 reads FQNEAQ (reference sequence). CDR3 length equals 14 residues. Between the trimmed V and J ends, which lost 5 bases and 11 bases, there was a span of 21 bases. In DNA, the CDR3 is TGTGCCAGCAGCCCTATTCAGGGAACAACGGCCGCTTTCTTT. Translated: CASSPIQGTTAAFF.

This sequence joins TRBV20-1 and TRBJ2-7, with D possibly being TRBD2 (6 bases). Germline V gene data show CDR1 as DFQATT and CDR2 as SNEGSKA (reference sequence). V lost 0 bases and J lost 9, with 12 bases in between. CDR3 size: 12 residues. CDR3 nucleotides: TGCAGTGCTAGAGATCCTGGGGGAGGGCAGTACTTC. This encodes CSARDPGGGQYF.

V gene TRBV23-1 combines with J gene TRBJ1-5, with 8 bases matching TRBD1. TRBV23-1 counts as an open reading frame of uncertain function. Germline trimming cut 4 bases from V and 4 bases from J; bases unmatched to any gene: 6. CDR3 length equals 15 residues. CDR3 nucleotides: TGCGCCAGCAGTCGCCTAAGGACAGGGAATCAGCCCCAGCATTTT. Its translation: CASSRLRTGNQPQHF.

CDR3 residues: CASSQAGLLNTGELFF. DNA of the CDR3: TGTGCCAGCAGCCAAGCGGGACTTCTGAACACCGGGGAGCTGTTTTTT. The J gene is TRBJ2-2, the V gene TRBV3-1; D perhaps matches TRBD2 (6 bases). Germline V gene sequence: CDR1 LGHDT, CDR2 YNNKEL (reference sequence). This CDR3 is built from 16 residues. Trimming took 1 base from V and 1 from J, leaving 10 bases between them.

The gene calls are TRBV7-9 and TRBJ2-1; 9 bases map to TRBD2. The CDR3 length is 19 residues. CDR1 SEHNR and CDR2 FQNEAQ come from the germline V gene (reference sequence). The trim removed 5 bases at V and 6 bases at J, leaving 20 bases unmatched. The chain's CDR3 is CASSPRINRLAVLPNEQFF. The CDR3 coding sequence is TGTGCCAGCAGCCCAAGAATCAACCGACTAGCGGTATTGCCCAATGAGCAGTTCTTC.

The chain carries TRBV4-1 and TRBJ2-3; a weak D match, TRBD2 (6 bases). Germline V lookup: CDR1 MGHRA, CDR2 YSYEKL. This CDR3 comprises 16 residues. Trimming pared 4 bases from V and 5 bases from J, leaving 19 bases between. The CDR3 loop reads CASSPPPTGSGDTQYF. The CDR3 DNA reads TGCGCCAGCAGCCCTCCACCAACCGGGAGTGGAGATACGCAGTATTTT.

CDR3 nucleotide sequence: TGTGCCAGCAGTGAAGGCCCCAGTAAGCAGTTCTTC. The encoded protein is CASSEGPSKQFF. This chain connects TRBV6-1 to TRBJ2-1; no clear D. The CDR3 has 12 amino acids. Germline CDR1 and CDR2: MNHNS and SASEGT. The V gene lost 1 base and the J gene lost 11 bases, with 9 bases spanning the gap.

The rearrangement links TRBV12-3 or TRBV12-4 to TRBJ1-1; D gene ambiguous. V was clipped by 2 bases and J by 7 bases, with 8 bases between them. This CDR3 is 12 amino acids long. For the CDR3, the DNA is TGTGCCAGCAGTTTACACGTGGGTGAAGCTTTCTTT. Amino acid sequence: CASSLHVGEAFF.

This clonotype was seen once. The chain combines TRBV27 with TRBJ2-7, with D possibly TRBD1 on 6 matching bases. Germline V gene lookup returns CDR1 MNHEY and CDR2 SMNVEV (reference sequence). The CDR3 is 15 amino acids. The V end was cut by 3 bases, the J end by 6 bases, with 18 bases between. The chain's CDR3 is CASSFLGTTRGEQYF. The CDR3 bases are TGTGCCAGCAGTTTTCTCGGGACAACCCGGGGCGAGCAGTACTTC.

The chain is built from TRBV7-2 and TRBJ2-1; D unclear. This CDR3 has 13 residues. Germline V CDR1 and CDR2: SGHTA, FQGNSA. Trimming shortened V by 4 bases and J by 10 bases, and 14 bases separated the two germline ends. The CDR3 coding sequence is TGTGCCAGCAGCTCCAATCGGTTGGGGGAGCAGTTCTTC. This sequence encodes CASSSNRLGEQFF.

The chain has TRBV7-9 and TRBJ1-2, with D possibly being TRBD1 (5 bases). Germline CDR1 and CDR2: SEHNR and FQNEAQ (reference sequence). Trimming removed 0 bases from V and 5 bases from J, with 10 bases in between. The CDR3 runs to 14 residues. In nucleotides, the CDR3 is TGTGCCAGCAGCTTAGCCGGGACGGCATATGGCTACACCTTC. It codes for CASSLAGTAYGYTF.

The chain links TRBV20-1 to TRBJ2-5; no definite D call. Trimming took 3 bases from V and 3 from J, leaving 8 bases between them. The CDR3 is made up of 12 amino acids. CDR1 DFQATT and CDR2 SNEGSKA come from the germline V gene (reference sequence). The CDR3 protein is CSASEAEETQYF. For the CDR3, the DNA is TGCAGTGCTAGTGAGGCAGAAGAGACCCAGTACTTC.